The TCR beta chain described here comes from a study of blood T cell repertoires in COVID-19. Study in general: There were acute and convalescent COVID-19 samples, and they came from the United States, Italy and Spain.

Per the original methods: Estimation of nucleated cell counts relied on the amplification of reference gene primers. The data were produced by immunoSEQ multiplex PCR, yet TCRdb's version contains in-frame clones alone and is incomplete. V and J calls and clone size follow that table, whereas D and trimming were derived from the DNA. Of around 63,000 clones in the sample, around 67% were seen once. Germline V CDR1 and CDR2: SGHNT, YYREEE (reference sequence). The V end was cut by 2 bases, the J end by 1 base, with 9 bases between. The CDR3 extends over 15 amino acids. The material sequenced was peripheral blood. This clonotype originated in a woman between 45 and 65 years old with active or convalescent COVID-19. The chain couples TRBV5-4 to TRBJ2-2; a weak D match, TRBD2 (6 bases). CDR3 sequence reads: CASSFGGKNTGELFF. CDR3 bases: TGTGCCAGCAGCTTTGGAGGGAAGAACACCGGGGAGCTGTTTTTT.